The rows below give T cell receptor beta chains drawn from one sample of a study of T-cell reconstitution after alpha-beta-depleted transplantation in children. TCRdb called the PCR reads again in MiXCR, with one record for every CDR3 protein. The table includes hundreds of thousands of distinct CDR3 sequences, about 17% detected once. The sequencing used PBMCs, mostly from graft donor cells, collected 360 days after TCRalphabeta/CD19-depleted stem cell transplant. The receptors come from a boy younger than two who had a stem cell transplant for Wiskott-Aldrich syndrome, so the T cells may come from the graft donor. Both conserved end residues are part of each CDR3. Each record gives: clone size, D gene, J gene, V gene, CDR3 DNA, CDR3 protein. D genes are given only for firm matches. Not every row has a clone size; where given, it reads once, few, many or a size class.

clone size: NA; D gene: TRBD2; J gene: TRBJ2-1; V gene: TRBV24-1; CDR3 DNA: TGTGCCACCAGGCCCGGGACTACCATTCGGAGTGAGCAGTTCTTC; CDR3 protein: CATRPGTTIRSEQFF
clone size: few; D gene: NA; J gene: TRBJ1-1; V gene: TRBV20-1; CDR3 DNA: TGCAGTGCTAGAGCCCCCAAACAGGGGAACACTGAAGCTTTCTTT; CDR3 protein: CSARAPKQGNTEAFF
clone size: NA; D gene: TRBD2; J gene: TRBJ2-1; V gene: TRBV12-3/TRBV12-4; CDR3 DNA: TGTGCCAGCAGTTTAGCGGTCCTGGGACTAGGGAACAATGAGCAGTTCTTC; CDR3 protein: CASSLAVLGLGNNEQFF
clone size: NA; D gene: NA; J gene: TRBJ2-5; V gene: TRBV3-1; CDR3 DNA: TGTGCCAGCAGCCGGCAGATATCTGGGGGAGTGCCCAGGGCCCAGTACTTC; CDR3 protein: CASSRQISGGVPRAQYF
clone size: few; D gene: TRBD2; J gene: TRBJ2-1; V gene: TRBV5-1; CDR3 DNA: TGCGCCAGCAGCTTGGGGACTAGAAACTTTAATGAGCAGTTCTTC; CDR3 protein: CASSLGTRNFNEQFF
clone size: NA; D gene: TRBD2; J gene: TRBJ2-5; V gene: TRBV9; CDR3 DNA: TGTGCCAGCAGCGTAGCTAGCGGGAGGGCCCCGGAGACCCAGTACTTC; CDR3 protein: CASSVASGRAPETQYF
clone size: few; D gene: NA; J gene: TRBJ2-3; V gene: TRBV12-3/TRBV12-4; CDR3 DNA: TGTGCCAGCAGTTTAGCGTTGGAGTATACGCAGTATTTT; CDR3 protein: CASSLALEYTQYF
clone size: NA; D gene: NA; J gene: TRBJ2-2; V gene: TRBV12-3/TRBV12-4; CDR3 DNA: TGTGCCAGCAGACTCCCGAAAGGGGTGGGGGAGCTGTTTTTT; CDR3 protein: CASRLPKGVGELFF
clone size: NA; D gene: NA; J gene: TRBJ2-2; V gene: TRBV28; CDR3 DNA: TGTGCCAGCAGTTTATGGAAAGTGGGGGAGCTGTTTTTT; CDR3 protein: CASSLWKVGELFF
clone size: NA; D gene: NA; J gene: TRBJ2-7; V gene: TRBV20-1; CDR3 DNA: TGCAGTGCTAGAGATCGGAAGCGTTACGAGCAGTACTTC; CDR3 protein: CSARDRKRYEQYF
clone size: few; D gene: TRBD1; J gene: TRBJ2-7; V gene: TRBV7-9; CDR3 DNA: TGTGCCAGCAGCTTTGACAGGGGGCGCCGCTACGAGCAGTACTTC; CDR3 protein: CASSFDRGRRYEQYF
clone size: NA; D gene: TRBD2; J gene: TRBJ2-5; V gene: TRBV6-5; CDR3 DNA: TGTGCCAGCAGTTACCGGGGACTAATTGAGACCCAGTACTTC; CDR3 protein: CASSYRGLIETQYF
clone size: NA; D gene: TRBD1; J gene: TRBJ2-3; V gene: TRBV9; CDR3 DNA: TGTGCCAGCAGCGTAGGCAGGACAGGGGTCACAGATACGCAGTATTTT; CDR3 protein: CASSVGRTGVTDTQYF
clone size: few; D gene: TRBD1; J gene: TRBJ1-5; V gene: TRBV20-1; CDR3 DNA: TGCAGTGCTAGGTCGGACAGGCGCAATCAGCCCCAGCATTTT; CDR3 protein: CSARSDRRNQPQHF
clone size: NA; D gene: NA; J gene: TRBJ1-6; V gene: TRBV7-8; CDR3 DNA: TGTGCCAGCAGTCGAAGAGTCGGGGTGGTTGCTTCACCCCTCCACTTT; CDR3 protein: CASSRRVGVVASPLHF
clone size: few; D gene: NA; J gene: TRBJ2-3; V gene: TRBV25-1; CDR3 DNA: TGTGCCAGCAGTGAAGTTCAACCTTTGGGGGATACGCAGTATTTT; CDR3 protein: CASSEVQPLGDTQYF
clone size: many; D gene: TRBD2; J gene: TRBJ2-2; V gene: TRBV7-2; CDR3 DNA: TGTGCCAGCAGCCTCGGACTAGCGGGCACCGGGGAGCTGTTTTTT; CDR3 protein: CASSLGLAGTGELFF
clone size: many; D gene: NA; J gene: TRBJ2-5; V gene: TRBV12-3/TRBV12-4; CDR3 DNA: TGTGCCAGCAGTTTCTCAGGGGGGTTGAAGACCCAGTACTTC; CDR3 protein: CASSFSGGLKTQYF
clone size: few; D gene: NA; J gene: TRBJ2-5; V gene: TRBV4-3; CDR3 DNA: TGCGCCAGCAGCCAAGAGGCCCGGGGACGGGAGACCCAGTACTTC; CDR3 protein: CASSQEARGRETQYF
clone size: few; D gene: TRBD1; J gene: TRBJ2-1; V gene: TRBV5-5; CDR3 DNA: TGTGCCAGCAGCTTGGGACAGGGGCGCTTGTCCTACAATGAGCAGTTCTTC; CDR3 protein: CASSLGQGRLSYNEQFF
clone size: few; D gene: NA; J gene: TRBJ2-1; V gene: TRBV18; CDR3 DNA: TGTGCCAGCTCCCCGAGGTCGGAGCAGTTCTTC; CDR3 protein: CASSPRSEQFF
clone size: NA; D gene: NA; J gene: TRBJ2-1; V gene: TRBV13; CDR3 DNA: TGTGCCAGCAGCCCCTGGACAGACAATGAGCAGTTCTTC; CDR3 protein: CASSPWTDNEQFF
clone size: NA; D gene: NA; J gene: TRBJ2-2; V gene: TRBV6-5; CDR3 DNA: TGTGCCAGCAGTTACCCCACTAGTACCGGGGAGCTGTTTTTT; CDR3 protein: CASSYPTSTGELFF
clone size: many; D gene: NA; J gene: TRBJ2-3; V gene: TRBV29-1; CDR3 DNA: TGCAGCGGCCGCAAAGGAATATCGTCCACAGATACGCAGTATTTT; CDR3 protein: CSGRKGISSTDTQYF
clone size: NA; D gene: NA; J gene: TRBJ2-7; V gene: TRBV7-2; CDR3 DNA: TGTGCCAGCAGCTTAGGGGGGGCAGGGGCCTACGAGCAGTACTTC; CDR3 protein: CASSLGGAGAYEQYF
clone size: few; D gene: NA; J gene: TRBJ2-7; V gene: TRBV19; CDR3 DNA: TGTGCCAGTTCCCGTGGGGGTCAGAACGAGCAGTACTTC; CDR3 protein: CASSRGGQNEQYF
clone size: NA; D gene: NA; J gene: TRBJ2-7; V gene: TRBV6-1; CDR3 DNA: TGTGCCCCCTTGGAGGGGGACTTGAACGAGCAGTACTTC; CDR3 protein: CAPLEGDLNEQYF
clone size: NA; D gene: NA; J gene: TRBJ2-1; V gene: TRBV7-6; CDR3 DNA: TGTGCCAGCAGCCCCCAGGGATACGGCTCCTACAATGAGCAGTTCTTC; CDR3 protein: CASSPQGYGSYNEQFF